This entry describes one T cell receptor (beta chain). This specimen belongs to a study of blood T cell repertoires in COVID-19. Study details: Acute and convalescent COVID-19 samples came from the United States, Italy and Spain. In each case, the material was cDNA or gDNA derived from T cells, B-cell-depleted T cells, or PBMCs.

The ends lost 4 bases at V and 5 bases at J; junction bases unmatched: 9. The CDR3 sequence is 16 residues long. The germline gives CDR1 MDHEN, CDR2 SYDVKM. In the original analysis: From reference gene primer amplification, estimates of nucleated cell counts were derived. Produced via immunoSEQ multiplex PCR; TCRdb's table is partial and in-frame only. That table furnishes V, J and clone size, whereas the DNA furnished D and trimming. Of tens of thousands of clones in the sample, 81% are singletons; the top ten hold roughly an eighth. The sequencing input was peripheral blood. This chain joins TRBV28 and TRBJ1-1; 11 bases agree with TRBD1. This receptor was identified in a human donor in a cohort sampled during active COVID-19. As DNA, the CDR3 is TGTGCCAGCAGTTCCTTAGGACAGGGGGCGCGTACTGAAGCTTTCTTT. Protein: CASSSLGQGARTEAFF.